One and the same sample provided the 27 T cell receptor beta chains below, sequenced in a study of CD4 T cell repertoires in COVID-19. Sequencing was done directly on freshly isolated, uncultured memory T cells. Profiling relied on immunoSEQ multiplex PCR, and the TCRdb table lists in-frame clones only, not all of them. The sample contains fewer than 25,000 clones, 93% of which appear only once. Sequences were derived from circulating follicular helper CD4+ T cells (cTfh) from blood, sampled before the COVID-19 pandemic. Receptors were obtained from a human donor who had COVID-19.

This chain links TRBV6-5 with TRBJ2-7, with TRBD2 matching 7 bases. This CDR3 spans 13 amino acids. Germline V CDR1 and CDR2: MNHEY, SVGAGI. After removal of 5 bases from V and 3 bases from J, the junction contained 4 bases not matched to a gene. The CDR3 spells CASSRSGFYEQYF. The CDR3 nucleotides are TGTGCCAGCAGTCGTAGCGGGTTCTACGAGCAGTACTTC.

The rearrangement uses TRBV28 and TRBJ2-2; possible D gene TRBD2, 7 bases. Per germline, CDR1 MDHEN and CDR2 SYDVKM. CDR3 length: 16 residues. V lost 6 bases to trimming and J lost 5 bases, with 19 bases between them. CDR3 residues: CASSSTGRGATGELFF. CDR3 DNA: TGTGCCAGCAGCTCCACTGGGAGGGGGGCTACCGGGGAGCTGTTTTTT.

The chain employs TRBV20-1 and TRBJ2-5; perhaps TRBD2 as D (5 bases). The germline CDR1 and CDR2 sequences are DFQATT and SNEGSKA (reference sequence). Between the trimmed V and J ends, which lost 8 bases and 2 bases, there was a span of 9 bases. The CDR3 runs to 11 residues. For the CDR3, the DNA is TGCAGTCTGGAGGAACAAGAGACCCAGTACTTC. Translated: CSLEEQETQYF.

DNA for the CDR3: TGTGCCACCATGACAGTCACTGAAGCTTTCTTT. Its translation is CATMTVTEAFF. The V call is TRBV19, the J call TRBJ1-1; a possible D gene is TRBD1 (5 bases). Per germline, CDR1 LNHDA and CDR2 SQIVND (reference sequence). The CDR3 is 11 amino acids. V lost 10 bases and J 4 bases, leaving 10 bases between the germline ends.

The chain couples TRBV21-1 to TRBJ2-7; the DNA was not compared with TRBD2, the D call given in the table. TRBV21-1 is a pseudogene. The CDR3 runs to 16 residues. This chain's CDR3 is CASSKDRDLEGEEQYF. CDR3 sequence (DNA): TGTGCCAGCAGCAAAGATAGAGACTTGGAGGGCGAGGAGCAGTACTTC.

Only one count was recorded for this clone. The CDR3 reads CASSLETGGPRTEAFF. The CDR3 nucleotides read TGTGCCAGCAGCTTAGAGACAGGGGGTCCTAGGACTGAAGCTTTCTTT. The chain recombines TRBV7-9 with TRBJ1-1; 9 bases line up with TRBD1. This CDR3 comprises 16 residues. The germline gives CDR1 SEHNR, CDR2 FQNEAQ (reference sequence). V dropped 1 base and J dropped 5; count of bases not matched to a gene: 8.

The chain recombines TRBV18 with TRBJ1-1; D not certain. Germline V gene data show CDR1 as KGHSH and CDR2 as LQKENI. The CDR3 runs 15 residues. V lost 4 bases and J 3 bases, leaving 15 bases between the germline ends. The CDR3 is CASSLAPTRDTEAFF. As DNA, the CDR3 is TGTGCCAGCTCACTCGCCCCGACGCGGGACACTGAAGCTTTCTTT. Complete variable domain (other parts from reference TRBV18 and TRBJ1-1): NAGVMQNPRHLVRRRGQEARLRCSPMKGHSHVYWYRQLPEEGLKFMVYLQKENIIDESGMPKERFSAEFPKEGPSILRIQQVVRGDSAAYFCASSLAPTRDTEAFFGQGTRLTVV.

The gene calls are TRBV5-4 and TRBJ2-1, with TRBD1 matching 7 bases. Trimming at V came to 4 bases and at J to 5 bases, leaving 12 bases not matched to a gene. CDR1 is SGHNT and CDR2 is YYREEE in the germline V gene (reference sequence). The CDR3 spans 16 residues. Written as DNA, the CDR3 is TGTGCCAGCAGCACAAGAAACAGGGGATTAAACAATGAGCAGTTCTTC. This translates into CASSTRNRGLNNEQFF. Drawing the rest from reference TRBV5-4 and TRBJ2-1, the complete variable domain is ETGVTQSPTHLIKTRGQQVTLRCSSQSGHNTVSWYQQALGQGPQFIFQYYREEENGRGNFPPRFSGLQFPNYSSELNVNALELDDSALYLCASSTRNRGLNNEQFFGPGTRLTVL.

The chain employs TRBV10-3 and TRBJ1-1; possible D gene TRBD1, 5 bases. V shed 3 bases and J shed 3 bases, with 11 bases lying between them. Germline values: CDR1 ENHRY, CDR2 SYGVKD. The CDR3 spans 14 residues. DNA of the CDR3: TGTGCCATCAGTGAAATCGGGGGAGACACTGAAGCTTTCTTT. The encoded protein is CAISEIGGDTEAFF.

In DNA, the CDR3 is TGTGCCAGCAGCCCCTTTGCTAGCGGCAATGAGCAGTTCTTC. Amino acids: CASSPFASGNEQFF. V and J are TRBV7-3 and TRBJ2-1, with 7 bases aligning to TRBD2. The V gene end was trimmed by 5 bases and the J gene end by 6 bases; junction bases not matched to a gene: 7. This CDR3 contains 14 residues. Germline V CDR1 and CDR2: SGHTA, FQGTGA.

The rearrangement uses TRBV11-2 and TRBJ2-1, with TRBD2 identical over 7 bases. The CDR3 totals 12 residues. Germline V gene sequence: CDR1 SGHAT, CDR2 FQNNGV. V was clipped by 5 bases and J by 9 bases; unmatched bases: 4. The CDR3 coding sequence is TGTGCCAGCAGCGGGAGGGGCGGTGAGCAGTTCTTC. Translating it yields CASSGRGGEQFF.

The sample holds one count of this clone. The rearrangement links TRBV19 to TRBJ2-5; possible D gene TRBD1, 6 bases. The V end lost 4 bases, the J end lost 1 base, and 10 bases lay between the germline ends. The CDR3 runs to 14 residues. Germline V gene data show CDR1 as LNHDA and CDR2 as SQIVND (reference sequence). The CDR3 here is CASSTTGLQETQYF. In nucleotides, the CDR3 is TGTGCCAGTAGTACGACAGGACTCCAAGAGACCCAGTACTTC.

V and J are TRBV18 and TRBJ1-1, with a possible D match to TRBD1 (6 bases). The CDR3 is 16 amino acids. Trimming cost V 5 bases and J 2 bases, with 18 bases left between them. The germline V gene encodes CDR1 KGHSH and CDR2 LQKENI. The CDR3 DNA reads TGTGCCAGCTCAGCTGAACAGGGTTCCCAAAACACTGAAGCTTTCTTT. As protein: CASSAEQGSQNTEAFF.

V usage is TRBV11-3 and J usage is TRBJ2-7, with 8 nucleotides matching TRBD2. J gave up 5 bases and V 5 bases, and 8 bases lay outside the gene matches. Germline CDR1 SGHNT, CDR2 YENEEA. The CDR3 runs 14 residues. The CDR3 nucleotides are TGTGCCAGCAGCACAACCCGGGAGGGCCACGAGCAGTACTTC. Protein product: CASSTTREGHEQYF.

The chain links TRBV5-1 to TRBJ1-1; no clear D. Trimming cost V 0 bases and J 8 bases, with 11 bases left between them. Per the germline V gene, CDR1 is SGHRS and CDR2 is YFSETQ. CDR3 length: 13 residues. The CDR3 bases are TGCGCCAGCAGCTTGGGGGCCCCAGAGGAAGCTTTCTTT. It translates to CASSLGAPEEAFF.

The chain links TRBV30 to TRBJ2-1; perhaps TRBD1 as D (5 bases). V lost 4 bases to trimming and J lost 8 bases, with 12 bases between them. The CDR3 has 12 amino acids. The germline V gene encodes CDR1 GTSNPN and CDR2 SVGIG (reference sequence). The CDR3 is CAWTGNFHEQFF. The CDR3 DNA sequence: TGTGCCTGGACAGGGAATTTTCATGAGCAGTTCTTC.

The chain is built from TRBV5-4 and TRBJ2-2, with D possibly TRBD1 on 6 matching bases. V was clipped by 4 bases and J by 1 base, with 8 bases between them. CDR3 length: 14 amino acids. The germline CDR1 and CDR2 sequences are SGHNT and YYREEE (reference sequence). The CDR3 here is CASSQGQNTGELFF. The CDR3 DNA reads TGTGCCAGCAGCCAGGGACAGAACACCGGGGAGCTGTTTTTT.

The V call is TRBV5-1, the J call TRBJ2-3, with 8 bases fitting TRBD2. CDR1 is SGHRS and CDR2 is YFSETQ in the germline V gene. The junction had 3 bases not matched to a gene; V was cut back by 2 bases and J by 1 base. CDR3 length: 15 residues. The CDR3 is CASSFVTSGTDTQYF. As DNA, the CDR3 is TGCGCCAGCAGCTTTGTGACTAGCGGCACAGATACGCAGTATTTT.

The chain carries TRBV5-1 and TRBJ2-1; TRBD2 aligns across 7 bases. Germline lookup yields CDR1 SGHRS and CDR2 YFSETQ. V lost 1 base and J lost 5; bases outside the gene matches: 12. The CDR3 is 17 amino acids. This CDR3 is CASSLRGGPKIDNEQFF. The DNA of the CDR3 is TGCGCCAGCAGCTTGCGGGGAGGGCCCAAAATAGACAATGAGCAGTTCTTC.

The chain employs TRBV2 and TRBJ2-2; TRBD2 matches 7 bases. Germline trimming cut 3 bases from V and 0 bases from J; bases unmatched to any gene: 4. This CDR3 is 16 amino acids long. Germline V lookup: CDR1 SNHLY, CDR2 FYNNEI. In DNA form, the CDR3 reads TGTGCCAGCAGTGATCCAGCGGGGCCGAACACCGGGGAGCTGTTTTTT. Encoded protein: CASSDPAGPNTGELFF.

The chain links TRBV2 to TRBJ2-3; TRBD2 matches 9 bases. This CDR3 is built from 14 residues. CDR1 and CDR2 from the germline V gene are SNHLY and FYNNEI. Losses at the gene ends were 8 bases for V and 4 bases for J; bases not matched to a gene: 7. In DNA, the CDR3 is TGTGCCAGCGGCGGGGGGGCAGTGGCAGATACGCAGTATTTT. Protein: CASGGGAVADTQYF.

The chain has TRBV30 and TRBJ2-7, with TRBD2 matching 12 bases. This CDR3 has 15 amino acids. The V gene end was trimmed by 3 bases and the J gene end by 3 bases; junction bases not matched to a gene: 6. Germline V gives CDR1 GTSNPN, CDR2 SVGIG (reference sequence). CDR3 DNA sequence: TGTGCCTGGAGAGCGAAACTAGCGGGAGGCTACGAGCAGTACTTC. Translating gives CAWRAKLAGGYEQYF.

The chain combines TRBV30 with TRBJ2-1; maybe TRBD2 (6 bases). Germline V CDR1 and CDR2: GTSNPN, SVGIG (reference sequence). There are 13 residues in the CDR3. The germline V and J ends were trimmed by 5 bases and 5 bases, with 13 bases remaining between them. The CDR3 nucleotides are TGTGCCTGGGGAGGGTGGACGAACAATGAGCAGTTCTTC. Translating it yields CAWGGWTNNEQFF.

The chain uses TRBV5-5 and TRBJ2-3; 9 bases are shared with TRBD1. The CDR3 consists of 17 residues. The trim removed 0 bases at V and 0 bases at J, leaving 5 bases unmatched. Germline V gene lookup returns CDR1 SGHKS and CDR2 YYEKEE (reference sequence). This CDR3 is CASSLEPGQGSTDTQYF. CDR3 DNA: TGTGCCAGCAGCTTGGAGCCGGGACAGGGTAGCACAGATACGCAGTATTTT. The whole variable domain, filled in from reference TRBV5-5 and TRBJ2-3, reads DAGVTQSPTHLIKTRGQQVTLRCSPISGHKSVSWYQQVLGQGPQFIFQYYEKEERGRGNFPDRFSARQFPNYSSELNVNALLLGDSALYLCASSLEPGQGSTDTQYFGPGTRLTVL.

V usage is TRBV28 and J usage is TRBJ2-5; 7 positions match TRBD2. The J segment lost 4 bases and the V segment lost 7 bases, leaving 9 bases of the junction unmatched. The CDR3 extends over 14 amino acids. Germline-derived CDR1 and CDR2 are MDHEN and SYDVKM. The CDR3 coding sequence is TGTGCCAGCAATGCCCTAGCGGTCAGAGAGACCCAGTACTTC. Protein: CASNALAVRETQYF. Using reference TRBV28 and TRBJ2-5 for the parts outside the CDR3, the full variable domain is DVKVTQSSRYLVKRTGEKVFLECVQDMDHENMFWYRQDPGLGLRLIYFSYDVKMKEKGDIPEGYSVSREKKERFSLILESASTNQTSMYLCASNALAVRETQYFGPGTRLLVL.

V usage is TRBV5-6 and J usage is TRBJ1-2; the match to TRBD1 covers 8 bases. Germline CDR1 SGHDT, CDR2 YYEEEE. Losses at the gene ends were 4 bases for V and 7 bases for J; bases not matched to a gene: 3. The CDR3 consists of 12 residues. CDR3: CASSPDRVGYTF. The DNA of the CDR3 is TGTGCCAGCAGCCCGGACAGGGTTGGCTACACCTTC.

Regarding this clone: The same CDR3 also results from other DNA sequences found in this sample. The chain carries TRBV5-1 and TRBJ2-2; the D is unclear. Germline CDR1 reads SGHRS; CDR2 reads YFSETQ. The length of the CDR3 is 16 residues. The V end was cut by 1 base, the J end by 4 bases, with 14 bases between. The CDR3 nucleotides are TGCGCCAGCAGCTTGAAGGTCCAAGGAGTCACCGGGGAGCTGTTTTTT. Its translation: CASSLKVQGVTGELFF.